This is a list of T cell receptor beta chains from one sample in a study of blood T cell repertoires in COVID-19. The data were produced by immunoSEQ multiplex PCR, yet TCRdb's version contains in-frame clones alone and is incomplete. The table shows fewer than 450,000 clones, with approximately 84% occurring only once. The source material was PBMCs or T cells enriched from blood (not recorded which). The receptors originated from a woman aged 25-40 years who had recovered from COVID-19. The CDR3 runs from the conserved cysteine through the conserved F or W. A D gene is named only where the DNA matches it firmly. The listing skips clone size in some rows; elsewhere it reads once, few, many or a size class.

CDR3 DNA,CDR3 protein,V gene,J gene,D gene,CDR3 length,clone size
TGTGCCAGCAGTTACAGACTCTCCCGCAGCTCCTATAATTCACCCCTCCACTTT,CASSYRLSRSSYNSPLHF,TRBV6-8,TRBJ1-6,.,18,.
TGTGCCAGCAGCCACCAGAATGACCGGGTCGAGCAGTACTTC,CASSHQNDRVEQYF,TRBV5-4,TRBJ2-7,.,14,.
TGTGCCAGTAGCTTTTCAGGGTCGGGGGTCAATGAGCAGTTCTTC,CASSFSGSGVNEQFF,TRBV19,TRBJ2-1,.,15,.
TGTGCCAGCAGTGAACGGACAGGGGGGTACTATGGCTACACCTTC,CASSERTGGYYGYTF,TRBV2,TRBJ1-2,TRBD1,15,.
TGTGCCAGCAGCAGATTAGGACAGGGGGACTACGAGCAGTACTTC,CASSRLGQGDYEQYF,TRBV5-6,TRBJ2-7,TRBD1,15,.
TGTGCCAGCAGCATAAGCTCCTATGGCTACACCTTC,CASSISSYGYTF,TRBV7-9,TRBJ1-2,.,12,.
TGTGCCAGCAGCCCTCAACAGGGGGCTGGAAACACCATATATTTT,CASSPQQGAGNTIYF,TRBV7-2,TRBJ1-3,TRBD1,15,.
TGCAGCGTTGAGGGCAGTCTGGATACGCAGTATTTT,CSVEGSLDTQYF,TRBV29-1,TRBJ2-3,.,12,.
TGTGCCAGCAGCTTGGGGGGCTTGAACACTGAAGCTTTCTTT,CASSLGGLNTEAFF,TRBV5-5,TRBJ1-1,.,14,once
TGTGCCAGCAGCCCATTGGGGACAGATTATGGCTACACCTTC,CASSPLGTDYGYTF,TRBV5-6,TRBJ1-2,TRBD1,14,.
TGTGCCACCAGTGATATACAGGGTACCGGGGAGCTGTTTTTT,CATSDIQGTGELFF,TRBV24-1,TRBJ2-2,.,14,.
TGTGCCAGCAGTGAAAGGGCGAGCGGGGGCTACACCTTC,CASSERASGGYTF,TRBV2,TRBJ1-2,.,13,.
TGCAGCGTACTCGGACAGGGAAGCTCCTACAATGAGCAGTTCTTC,CSVLGQGSSYNEQFF,TRBV29-1,TRBJ2-1,TRBD1,15,once
TGCGCCAGCAGCGGGCAGGGGGCGGTGAACACTGAAGCTTTCTTT,CASSGQGAVNTEAFF,TRBV5-1,TRBJ1-1,TRBD1,15,.
TGCGCCAGCGGGGGGGCCGGGGAGCTGTTTTTT,CASGGAGELFF,TRBV5-1,TRBJ2-2,TRBD2,11,once
TGTGCCAGCAGCGTAGGGTCTTGGGGGCCAGAAAGTGGCTACACCTTC,CASSVGSWGPESGYTF,TRBV9,TRBJ1-2,.,16,.
TGTGCCAGCTCACCTGCGGGGGTCCCGGAGACCCAGTACTTC,CASSPAGVPETQYF,TRBV18,TRBJ2-5,TRBD2,14,.
TGTGCCTGGAGTGCACAGGGGGTAGGAGAGACCCAGTACTTC,CAWSAQGVGETQYF,TRBV30,TRBJ2-5,TRBD1,14,once
TGTGCCAGCAGGGGACAGGGTAGGGATACGCAGTATTTT,CASRGQGRDTQYF,TRBV28,TRBJ2-3,TRBD1,13,.
TGTGCCAGCAGCATTGGAAGGACACAGGAGAACAACACCGGGGAGCTGTTTTTT,CASSIGRTQENNTGELFF,TRBV21-1,TRBJ2-2,.,18,.
TGTGCCAGCAGCTTACAGGGCTACGAGCAGTACTTC,CASSLQGYEQYF,TRBV11-2,TRBJ2-7,.,12,.
TGCGCCAGCAGCCAAGACGAGGGAGACACTGAAGCTTTCTTT,CASSQDEGDTEAFF,TRBV4-3,TRBJ1-1,.,14,.
TGTGCCAGCAGGTGGAGCGGGGGGGCCGCGTACTTC,CASRWSGGAAYF,TRBV2,TRBJ2-7,TRBD2,12,.
TGTGCCAGCAGCCCCTCAGGGGGTAGCACAGATACGCAGTATTTT,CASSPSGGSTDTQYF,TRBV7-9,TRBJ2-3,TRBD1,15,.
TGTGCCAGCGGACAGGCGGGAATTAATGAAAAACTGTTTTTT,CASGQAGINEKLFF,TRBV2,TRBJ1-4,TRBD1,14,.
TGTGCCAGCAGTTACTCGGAGGGACAGTACTATGGCTACACCTTC,CASSYSEGQYYGYTF,TRBV6-5,TRBJ1-2,TRBD1,15,once
TGTGCCAGCAGTGTATCGACCGGGCAGGGCCGTGATTCACCCCTCCACTTT,CASSVSTGQGRDSPLHF,TRBV6-1,TRBJ1-6,.,17,few
TGTGCCAGCATAACCAGGGGGGAGACCCAGTACTTC,CASITRGETQYF,TRBV2,TRBJ2-5,TRBD1,12,once
TGTGCCGGAGGGACTAGCGGGGGGCTAGCTGGTACCGGGGAGCTGTTTTTT,CAGGTSGGLAGTGELFF,TRBV28,TRBJ2-2,TRBD2,17,.
TGTGCCAGCAGCGTAGATGTAGAGGGAACCAACTATGGCTACACCTTC,CASSVDVEGTNYGYTF,TRBV9,TRBJ1-2,.,16,few
TGCGCCAGCAGCCAAGATCGGATACAGGGGAACACTGAAGCTTTCTTT,CASSQDRIQGNTEAFF,TRBV4-3,TRBJ1-1,.,16,.